Listed below are T cell receptor beta chains from one sample, sequenced in a study of T cell responses to AZD1222 COVID-19 vaccine. The method was immunoSEQ multiplex PCR; TCRdb's version includes in-frame clones alone and lacks a portion of them. Of about 85,000 clones in the sample, about nine tenths were seen once. Material: peripheral blood, obtained on day 0 of AZD1222 vaccination. These receptors all come from an adult in good health. Both conserved end residues are part of each CDR3. Each record gives: CDR3 length, J gene, clone size, V gene, D gene, CDR3 DNA, CDR3 protein. The D gene is left open where the match is weak. Part of the rows lack a size; the others show once, few, many or a class for expanded clones.

len: 16; j_gene: TRBJ1-5; abundance: .; v_gene: TRBV4-1; d_gene: .; CDR3nt: TGCGCCAGCAGCCAAGATCGTGGAACACCTAATCAGCCCCAGCATTTT; CDR3aa: CASSQDRGTPNQPQHF
len: 14; j_gene: TRBJ1-2; abundance: .; v_gene: TRBV30; d_gene: .; CDR3nt: TGTGCCTGGAGTGTACTTGTGGGGAAAGGGGTTTACACCTTC; CDR3aa: CAWSVLVGKGVYTF
len: 10; j_gene: TRBJ2-7; abundance: .; v_gene: TRBV6-4; d_gene: .; CDR3nt: TGTGCCAGCAGGGTTTACGAGCAGTACTTC; CDR3aa: CASRVYEQYF
len: 16; j_gene: TRBJ1-4; abundance: .; v_gene: TRBV18; d_gene: .; CDR3nt: TGTGCCAGCTCACCACTGGCAGGCGCAACTAATGAAAAACTGTTTTTT; CDR3aa: CASSPLAGATNEKLFF
len: 11; j_gene: TRBJ1-2; abundance: .; v_gene: TRBV14; d_gene: .; CDR3nt: TGTGCCAGCAGCGGGGAAGGCGGCTACACCTTC; CDR3aa: CASSGEGGYTF
len: 14; j_gene: TRBJ2-5; abundance: .; v_gene: TRBV11-3; d_gene: TRBD1; CDR3nt: TGTGCCAGCAGCTCCGGGACAGGGAAGGCGACCCAGTACTTC; CDR3aa: CASSSGTGKATQYF
len: 15; j_gene: TRBJ2-2; abundance: .; v_gene: TRBV7-2; d_gene: TRBD1; CDR3nt: TGTGCCAGCAGCTTTGGGGACAGGGGGACCGGGGAGCTGTTTTTT; CDR3aa: CASSFGDRGTGELFF
len: 13; j_gene: TRBJ2-7; abundance: few; v_gene: TRBV12-3/TRBV12-4; d_gene: .; CDR3nt: TGTGCCAGCAGTTTTAATGGGGTCTACGAGCAGTACTTC; CDR3aa: CASSFNGVYEQYF
len: 14; j_gene: TRBJ1-6; abundance: .; v_gene: TRBV19; d_gene: TRBD1; CDR3nt: TGTGCCAGTAGTACGGGACAGCTGAATTCACCCCTCCACTTT; CDR3aa: CASSTGQLNSPLHF
len: 16; j_gene: TRBJ2-3; abundance: .; v_gene: TRBV7-7; d_gene: .; CDR3nt: TGTGCCAGCAGCCGATTGACAGGCTCGAGCACAGATACGCAGTATTTT; CDR3aa: CASSRLTGSSTDTQYF
len: 13; j_gene: TRBJ1-2; abundance: .; v_gene: TRBV28; d_gene: .; CDR3nt: TGTGCCAGCAGGTTACCCGTCTCTGGCGGCTACACCTTC; CDR3aa: CASRLPVSGGYTF
len: 14; j_gene: TRBJ1-5; abundance: .; v_gene: TRBV6-5; d_gene: .; CDR3nt: TGTGCCAGCAGTTCCCATCGGGCCGTTTCAGCCCAGCATTTT; CDR3aa: CASSSHRAVSAQHF
len: 14; j_gene: TRBJ1-1; abundance: .; v_gene: TRBV15; d_gene: .; CDR3nt: TGTGCCACCAGCACCGCAGGGCCGAACATTGAAGCTTTCTTT; CDR3aa: CATSTAGPNIEAFF
len: 13; j_gene: TRBJ2-7; abundance: .; v_gene: TRBV7-2; d_gene: TRBD1; CDR3nt: TGTGCCACTCAGATCAGGGGGTCCTACGAGCAGTACTTC; CDR3aa: CATQIRGSYEQYF
len: 14; j_gene: TRBJ2-3; abundance: .; v_gene: TRBV10-3; d_gene: .; CDR3nt: TGTGCCATCAGTGAGTCGGATAGAGACGATACGCAGTATTTT; CDR3aa: CAISESDRDDTQYF
len: 15; j_gene: TRBJ2-5; abundance: .; v_gene: TRBV5-1; d_gene: TRBD1; CDR3nt: TGCGCCAGCAGCAGTACCGGGACAGCTCAAGAGACCCAGTACTTC; CDR3aa: CASSSTGTAQETQYF
len: 14; j_gene: TRBJ1-6; abundance: .; v_gene: TRBV30; d_gene: .; CDR3nt: TGTGCCTGGAGTGTCCCCAGAAATAATTCACCCCTCCACTTT; CDR3aa: CAWSVPRNNSPLHF
len: 19; j_gene: TRBJ1-2; abundance: .; v_gene: TRBV5-1; d_gene: .; CDR3nt: TGCGCCAGCAGCCCAGAAGGAGGATTGTTTTCCGATGCTAACTATGGCTACACCTTC; CDR3aa: CASSPEGGLFSDANYGYTF
len: 14; j_gene: TRBJ2-2; abundance: .; v_gene: TRBV6-1; d_gene: .; CDR3nt: TGTGCCAGCAGTGAGCACGGGGACACCGGGGAGCTGTTTTTT; CDR3aa: CASSEHGDTGELFF
len: 15; j_gene: TRBJ1-5; abundance: .; v_gene: TRBV5-1; d_gene: TRBD1; CDR3nt: TGCGCCAGCAGCTTGGATGGCAGGGGGACGCAGCCCCAGCATTTT; CDR3aa: CASSLDGRGTQPQHF
len: 15; j_gene: TRBJ2-2; abundance: .; v_gene: TRBV19; d_gene: TRBD1; CDR3nt: TGTGCCAGTAGTACGACAGGGGTTAACACCGGGGAGCTGTTTTTT; CDR3aa: CASSTTGVNTGELFF
len: 15; j_gene: TRBJ2-2; abundance: .; v_gene: TRBV6-5; d_gene: TRBD1; CDR3nt: TGTGCCAGCAGCCCGGACAGGAGGAACACCGGGGAGCTGTTTTTT; CDR3aa: CASSPDRRNTGELFF
len: 14; j_gene: TRBJ1-5; abundance: .; v_gene: TRBV27; d_gene: .; CDR3nt: TGTGCCAGCAGTTTAGCCCGTTCCCGGCAGCCCCAGCATTTT; CDR3aa: CASSLARSRQPQHF
len: 15; j_gene: TRBJ2-7; abundance: few; v_gene: TRBV5-8; d_gene: .; CDR3nt: TGTGCCAGCAGCTTCTCTCGCGGATTTTCCTACGAGCAGTACTTC; CDR3aa: CASSFSRGFSYEQYF
len: 13; j_gene: TRBJ1-4; abundance: .; v_gene: TRBV19; d_gene: TRBD1; CDR3nt: TGTGCCACAGCGACAGGGGCCACCAAAAAACTGTTTTTT; CDR3aa: CATATGATKKLFF
len: 15; j_gene: TRBJ1-1; abundance: .; v_gene: TRBV18; d_gene: .; CDR3nt: TGTGCCAGCTCACCTATGGTCCCGTCGGACACTGAAGCTTTCTTT; CDR3aa: CASSPMVPSDTEAFF
len: 14; j_gene: TRBJ2-7; abundance: .; v_gene: TRBV25-1; d_gene: .; CDR3nt: TGTGCCAGCATAAGTACAGCACCTCCATACGAGCAGTACTTC; CDR3aa: CASISTAPPYEQYF
len: 13; j_gene: TRBJ1-5; abundance: .; v_gene: TRBV30; d_gene: .; CDR3nt: TGTGCCTGGAATGATTATAGCAATCAGCCCCAGCATTTT; CDR3aa: CAWNDYSNQPQHF
len: 13; j_gene: TRBJ2-7; abundance: .; v_gene: TRBV3-1/TRBV3-2; d_gene: .; CDR3nt: TGTGCCAGCAGCCCCCTCCAGGGCCGCGAGCAGTACTTC; CDR3aa: CASSPLQGREQYF
len: 18; j_gene: TRBJ2-2; abundance: .; v_gene: TRBV7-2; d_gene: .; CDR3nt: TGTGCCAGCAGCTTAGTGTCGACGGGGGCCGGGAACACCGGGGAGCTGTTTTTT; CDR3aa: CASSLVSTGAGNTGELFF
len: 14; j_gene: TRBJ1-6; abundance: .; v_gene: TRBV30; d_gene: TRBD1; CDR3nt: TGTGCCTGGAGTAAGGGACAGACTAATTCACCCCTCCACTTT; CDR3aa: CAWSKGQTNSPLHF
len: 15; j_gene: TRBJ2-1; abundance: .; v_gene: TRBV5-6; d_gene: .; CDR3nt: TGTGCCAGCCAAAGGGTGGGGGTCCCCTACAATGAGCAGTTCTTC; CDR3aa: CASQRVGVPYNEQFF
len: 16; j_gene: TRBJ1-1; abundance: .; v_gene: TRBV5-8; d_gene: TRBD1; CDR3nt: TGTGCCAGCAGCTATATCTCAGGGGGGGGGTCGAATGAAGCTTTCTTT; CDR3aa: CASSYISGGGSNEAFF
len: 14; j_gene: TRBJ1-4; abundance: .; v_gene: TRBV6-2/TRBV6-3; d_gene: TRBD1; CDR3nt: TGTGCCAGCAGCGGACAGGTCAGAAATGAAAAACTGTTTTTT; CDR3aa: CASSGQVRNEKLFF
len: 12; j_gene: TRBJ2-1; abundance: .; v_gene: TRBV10-1; d_gene: .; CDR3nt: TGCGCCAGCAGTACGGGAGTTTATGAGCAGTTCTTC; CDR3aa: CASSTGVYEQFF
len: 14; j_gene: TRBJ1-6; abundance: .; v_gene: TRBV6-6; d_gene: TRBD1; CDR3nt: TGTGCCAGCGCCCTAGACAGGGGGCATTCACCCCTCCACTTT; CDR3aa: CASALDRGHSPLHF
len: 15; j_gene: TRBJ1-5; abundance: .; v_gene: TRBV19; d_gene: .; CDR3nt: TGTGCCAGTAGTGCTCAGAGGGGGGATAATCAGCCCCAGCATTTT; CDR3aa: CASSAQRGDNQPQHF
len: 14; j_gene: TRBJ1-1; abundance: .; v_gene: TRBV28; d_gene: .; CDR3nt: TGTGCCAGCACCACTATCGGGAGGTCCACTGAAGCTTTCTTT; CDR3aa: CASTTIGRSTEAFF
len: 15; j_gene: TRBJ2-7; abundance: .; v_gene: TRBV5-4; d_gene: TRBD2; CDR3nt: TGTGCCAGCAGCTTGGAGGCGGGAGCGGCCTACGAGCAGTACTTC; CDR3aa: CASSLEAGAAYEQYF
len: 15; j_gene: TRBJ2-7; abundance: .; v_gene: TRBV5-1; d_gene: TRBD1; CDR3nt: TGCGCCAGCAGAACCGGGACAGCGAGCTCCTACGAGCAGTACTTC; CDR3aa: CASRTGTASSYEQYF
len: 16; j_gene: TRBJ2-3; abundance: few; v_gene: TRBV11-2; d_gene: TRBD2; CDR3nt: TGTGCCAGCAGCACCGGGACTAGCGGGATAACAGATACGCAGTATTTT; CDR3aa: CASSTGTSGITDTQYF
len: 15; j_gene: TRBJ2-3; abundance: .; v_gene: TRBV9; d_gene: .; CDR3nt: TGTGCCAGCAGCCGAGACAGGAAAGGCACAGATACGCAGTATTTT; CDR3aa: CASSRDRKGTDTQYF
len: 16; j_gene: TRBJ2-6; abundance: .; v_gene: TRBV5-4; d_gene: .; CDR3nt: TGTGCCAGCAGCTTGGCTGGAAGCTCTGGGGCCAACGTCCTGACTTTC; CDR3aa: CASSLAGSSGANVLTF
len: 14; j_gene: TRBJ1-1; abundance: .; v_gene: TRBV14; d_gene: .; CDR3nt: TGTGCCAGCAGCCAAGGTGGTTTCGGGCAGAAAGCTTTCTTT; CDR3aa: CASSQGGFGQKAFF
len: 13; j_gene: TRBJ1-5; abundance: .; v_gene: TRBV6-5; d_gene: .; CDR3nt: TGTGCCAGCAGTTACTCAGGGGATCAGCCCCAGCATTTT; CDR3aa: CASSYSGDQPQHF
len: 13; j_gene: TRBJ1-6; abundance: .; v_gene: TRBV19; d_gene: .; CDR3nt: TGTGCCACCAAGGACATTCGGAGTTCACCCCTCCACTTT; CDR3aa: CATKDIRSSPLHF
len: 14; j_gene: TRBJ1-2; abundance: .; v_gene: TRBV5-4; d_gene: TRBD1; CDR3nt: TGTGCCAGCACCAAACAGGGGAATAACTATGGCTACACCTTC; CDR3aa: CASTKQGNNYGYTF
len: 15; j_gene: TRBJ2-3; abundance: .; v_gene: TRBV7-5; d_gene: .; CDR3nt: TGTGCCAGAAGACCTTTAGCCTATAGCACAGATACGCAGTATTTT; CDR3aa: CARRPLAYSTDTQYF
len: 14; j_gene: TRBJ2-1; abundance: .; v_gene: TRBV18; d_gene: .; CDR3nt: TGTGCCAGCTCACCCATAAGGGGGGCCGAAGAGCAGTTCTTC; CDR3aa: CASSPIRGAEEQFF
len: 16; j_gene: TRBJ1-6; abundance: .; v_gene: TRBV4-3; d_gene: TRBD1; CDR3nt: TGCGCCAGCAGCGACCGGGACAGAGCATATAATTCACCCCTCCACTTT; CDR3aa: CASSDRDRAYNSPLHF
len: 13; j_gene: TRBJ1-1; abundance: .; v_gene: TRBV12-3/TRBV12-4; d_gene: .; CDR3nt: TGTGCCAGCAGTTTCGCAGTGAACACTGAAGCTTTCTTT; CDR3aa: CASSFAVNTEAFF
len: 14; j_gene: TRBJ2-7; abundance: .; v_gene: TRBV7-9; d_gene: TRBD2; CDR3nt: TGTGCCAGCAGCAACTCCGGGACTAGCTACGAGCAGTACTTC; CDR3aa: CASSNSGTSYEQYF
len: 15; j_gene: TRBJ1-6; abundance: .; v_gene: TRBV5-1; d_gene: TRBD1; CDR3nt: TGCGCCAGCAGACCCGGACAGGATACAAATTCACCCCTCCACTTT; CDR3aa: CASRPGQDTNSPLHF
len: 16; j_gene: TRBJ2-3; abundance: .; v_gene: TRBV7-6; d_gene: .; CDR3nt: TGTGCCAGCAGCTTAGGGCGCGGAAGGATCCCAGATACGCAGTATTTT; CDR3aa: CASSLGRGRIPDTQYF
len: 14; j_gene: TRBJ2-1; abundance: few; v_gene: TRBV19; d_gene: .; CDR3nt: TGTGCCAGTAGTATTCGGAGCAGGTTGAATGAGCAGTTCTTC; CDR3aa: CASSIRSRLNEQFF
len: 14; j_gene: TRBJ2-3; abundance: .; v_gene: TRBV6-5; d_gene: .; CDR3nt: TGTGCCAGCACCACCGGGGGCGCGGGTGATACGCAGTATTTT; CDR3aa: CASTTGGAGDTQYF
len: 15; j_gene: TRBJ1-5; abundance: .; v_gene: TRBV30; d_gene: TRBD1; CDR3nt: TGTGCCTGGAGCCACTCGGACAGGCCCAATCAGCCCCAGCATTTT; CDR3aa: CAWSHSDRPNQPQHF
len: 14; j_gene: TRBJ2-7; abundance: .; v_gene: TRBV6-6; d_gene: TRBD1; CDR3nt: TGTGCCAGCAGTTATGGACAGGGAGCCTACGAGCAGTACTTC; CDR3aa: CASSYGQGAYEQYF
len: 13; j_gene: TRBJ1-2; abundance: .; v_gene: TRBV30; d_gene: .; CDR3nt: TGTGCCTGGAGTGTACAAGCACCGGCGGGCTACACCTTC; CDR3aa: CAWSVQAPAGYTF